In its sample, the clone carrying this TCR beta chain was seen many times. Per the authors' pipeline: A classifier of distant metastasis in papillary thyroid cancer was built from CDR3 differences (across clinicopathological groups). MiXCR was used by TCRdb to re-call the PCR reads. These V and J calls derive from TCRdb rather than the authors' analysis. This table has 85,000 to 95,000 clones, more than 13% appearing once. The sample belongs to a study of metastatic and nonmetastatic thyroid tumors. V was trimmed by 6 bases and J by 1 base, leaving 22 bases between them. The CDR3 totals 18 residues. Germline values: CDR1 SGHRS, CDR2 YFSETQ. Patients had received no treatment of any kind before thyroid surgery.

Sequenced input: blood. This TCR was recovered from a female donor with papillary thyroid cancer or a benign thyroid nodule (not recorded which). Some clones in this sample may be carry-over from other donors' samples. The chain employs TRBV5-1 and TRBJ2-2; D tentatively fits TRBD1 or TRBD2 (5 bases each). CDR3 sequence: CASTPGDQGVWNTGELFF. Here the CDR3 DNA reads TGCGCCAGCACCCCTGGGGACCAGGGAGTTTGGAACACCGGGGAGCTGTTTTTT.